This TCR beta chain is from a study of long-term antiretroviral therapy in people with HIV. Study results and limitations: Spans of CDR3 length were tighter for HIV repertoires than for controls.

Version v3.0 of the immunoSEQ assay ran at survey level. Measured with immunoSEQ multiplex PCR; TCRdb has only the in-frame clones, and not every one. The data hold some 18,000 clones, with over 65% observed a single time. A remark on this clone: The antigen is not known.

The source material was unsorted PBMCs, sampled 0.5 years before starting antiretroviral therapy. This TCR came from a woman in her 50s with HIV.

CDR3 in amino acids: CASSSGTGAWRAEAFF. Written as DNA, the CDR3 is TGTGCCAGCAGCTCCGGGACAGGGGCTTGGAGGGCTGAAGCTTTCTTT. The rearrangement joins TRBV7-9 to TRBJ1-1, with 10 bases identical to TRBD1. Germline trimming cut 4 bases from V and 6 bases from J; bases unmatched to any gene: 11. CDR1 is SEHNR and CDR2 is FQNEAQ in the germline V gene (reference sequence). The CDR3 sequence is 16 residues long.